These 28 T cell receptor beta chains were all obtained from the same sample, sequenced in a study of PD-1 blockade in classical Hodgkin lymphoma. The method was immunoSEQ multiplex PCR; TCRdb's version includes in-frame clones alone and lacks a portion of them. The data show about 150,000 clones, around 84% seen once. Brentuximab vedotin exposure varied among the patients, all of whom had relapsed after autologous stem cell transplantation. Sequencing was performed on peripheral blood mononuclear cells (PBMCs), taken before the second cycle of nivolumab. These receptors all stem from a human donor with classical Hodgkin lymphoma.

The chain links TRBV6-1 to TRBJ2-1, with a weak D call TRBD2 (5 bases). CDR3 length equals 14 residues. V lost 5 bases to trimming and J lost 3 bases, with 11 bases between them. Germline loops: CDR1 MNHNS, CDR2 SASEGT. Here the CDR3 reads CASSFSGDYNEQFF. The DNA of the CDR3 is TGTGCCAGCAGTTTCAGCGGAGACTACAATGAGCAGTTCTTC.

The chain is built from TRBV5-1 and TRBJ2-1, with 8 bases identical to TRBD1. The J segment lost 4 bases and the V segment lost 9 bases, leaving 6 bases of the junction unmatched. The CDR3 sequence is 13 residues long. The V gene's germline CDR1 is SGHRS and CDR2 YFSETQ. CDR3 nucleotide sequence: TGCGCCACCCGGGACAGGCCGTACAATGAGCAGTTCTTC. Amino acids: CATRDRPYNEQFF.

V is TRBV5-6 and J is TRBJ2-6; D could derive from TRBD1 or TRBD2 (5 bases each). The CDR3 is 15 residues long. V gave up 4 bases and J gave up 2 bases, with 10 bases separating them. CDR1 and CDR2 (germline): SGHDT, YYEEEE. The CDR3 sequence is CASSPQGAGANVLTF. CDR3 bases: TGTGCCAGCAGCCCCCAGGGAGCTGGGGCCAACGTCCTGACTTTC.

This chain links TRBV15 with TRBJ1-1, with D unclear. CDR3 length equals 15 residues. V dropped 0 bases and J dropped 1 base, with 9 bases sitting between them. Per germline, CDR1 LNHNV and CDR2 YYDKDF (reference sequence). The CDR3 DNA reads TGTGCCACCAGCAGAGACTATGCGCGGAACACTGAAGCTTTCTTT. This translates into CATSRDYARNTEAFF.

The chain carries TRBV7-3 and TRBJ2-1; 8 nucleotides align to TRBD2. The CDR3 consists of 14 residues. J lost 3 bases, V lost 5 bases, and 3 bases had no gene match. Germline-derived CDR1 and CDR2 are SGHTA and FQGTGA. The CDR3 sequence: CASSPGLDYNEQFF. The CDR3 DNA reads TGTGCCAGCAGCCCGGGACTAGACTACAATGAGCAGTTCTTC.

This rearrangement joins TRBV18 to TRBJ2-5; D is perhaps TRBD2 (6 bases). The V gene's germline CDR1 is KGHSH and CDR2 LQKENI. Trimming removed 3 bases from V and 0 bases from J, with 11 bases in between. The CDR3 contains 15 residues. The CDR3 here is CASSPPGLNQETQYF. The CDR3 DNA sequence: TGTGCCAGCTCACCTCCGGGACTGAACCAAGAGACCCAGTACTTC.

This clone was seen a few times. The rearrangement links TRBV5-1 to TRBJ2-5; D gene unclear. Germline lookup yields CDR1 SGHRS and CDR2 YFSETQ. Between the trimmed V and J ends, which lost 0 bases and 2 bases, there was a span of 2 bases. The CDR3 spans 12 residues. The CDR3 reads CASSLGQETQYF. The CDR3 bases are TGCGCCAGCAGCTTGGGTCAAGAGACCCAGTACTTC.

V gene TRBV7-8 combines with J gene TRBJ1-4; D unresolved. The CDR3 is made up of 16 amino acids. The germline gives CDR1 SGHVS, CDR2 FQNEAQ. Trimming stripped 9 bases from V and 0 bases from J, with 17 bases between. CDR3 residues: CASSGAKMATNEKLFF. CDR3 nucleotide sequence: TGTGCCAGTTCAGGTGCAAAGATGGCAACTAATGAAAAACTGTTTTTT.

The chain uses TRBV5-4 and TRBJ1-2; D remains ambiguous. The ends were cut back, 4 bases at V and 1 base at J, with 11 bases in the middle. This CDR3 contains 14 residues. CDR1 is SGHNT and CDR2 is YYREEE in the germline V gene (reference sequence). The CDR3: CASSLETVNYGYTF. The DNA of the CDR3 is TGTGCCAGCAGCCTTGAGACTGTTAACTATGGCTACACCTTC.

The J gene is TRBJ2-1, the V gene TRBV5-1; D may be TRBD2 (5 bases). The CDR3 runs to 12 residues. Germline lookup yields CDR1 SGHRS and CDR2 YFSETQ. V was trimmed by 0 bases and J by 9 bases, leaving 7 bases between them. DNA for the CDR3: TGCGCCAGCAGCTTGGAAGGGAGTGAGCAGTTCTTC. Protein product: CASSLEGSEQFF.

This sequence joins TRBV27 and TRBJ1-6; D is uncertain. CDR1 is MNHEY and CDR2 is SMNVEV in the germline V gene (reference sequence). This CDR3 has 17 amino acids. V lost 4 bases, J lost 13 bases, and 26 bases lay in between. This CDR3 is CASSSGEGIAYSWPLHF. CDR3 in DNA: TGTGCCAGCAGTTCCGGTGAGGGAATAGCCTACTCTTGGCCCCTCCACTTT.

V gene TRBV4-1 combines with J gene TRBJ2-3; D unresolved. CDR1 and CDR2 (germline): MGHRA, YSYEKL. The V and J ends lost 1 base and 0 bases respectively, with 8 bases between them. The CDR3 sequence is 15 residues long. In DNA, the CDR3 is TGCGCCAGCAGCCAAGTTCCCAAGAGCACAGATACGCAGTATTTT. Protein product: CASSQVPKSTDTQYF.

To note about this clone: Distinct nucleotide sequences in the sample also encode this CDR3. The chain carries TRBV4-3 and TRBJ1-2; a weak D match, TRBD1 (6 bases). Trimming took off 5 bases at V and 4 bases at J, with 11 bases between the two ends. CDR3 length: 13 amino acids. CDR1 and CDR2 (germline): LGHNA, YSLEER. The CDR3 sequence: CASSWDKSYGYTF. The CDR3 DNA follows: TGCGCCAGCAGCTGGGACAAAAGCTATGGCTACACCTTC.

J is TRBJ2-2 and V is TRBV7-9; D unresolved. Germline CDR1 reads SEHNR; CDR2 reads FQNEAQ (reference sequence). V was pared by 4 bases and J by 6 bases, with 12 bases between. This CDR3 is 14 amino acids long. The DNA for the CDR3 is TGTGCCAGCAGCTCAAGCATAGTCGCCGGGGAGCTGTTTTTT. Translation gives CASSSSIVAGELFF.

The chain links TRBV30 to TRBJ2-3; 10 nucleotides match TRBD2. The germline CDR1 and CDR2 sequences are GTSNPN and SVGIG (reference sequence). Unmatched junction bases numbered 2, after V lost 1 base and J lost 1 base. The CDR3 is made up of 15 amino acids. CDR3 coding DNA: TGTGCCTGGAGTGATGGGACTAGCGGCACAGATACGCAGTATTTT. This sequence encodes CAWSDGTSGTDTQYF.

The V gene is TRBV6-5, the J gene TRBJ2-2; unclear D gene. The V gene lost 6 bases and the J gene lost 2 bases, with 13 bases spanning the gap. Germline CDR1 and CDR2: MNHEY and SVGAGI. The CDR3 consists of 15 residues. The CDR3 reads CASRRPAANTGELFF. DNA of the CDR3: TGTGCCAGCAGGCGCCCCGCAGCAAACACCGGGGAGCTGTTTTTT.

A note on this clone: The same CDR3 arises from other DNA sequences in this sample as well. The chain joins TRBV10-3 to TRBJ2-3; tentative D call: TRBD2 (6 bases). In germline, CDR1 is ENHRY, CDR2 SYGVKD. The CDR3 is made up of 11 amino acids. Trimming shortened V by 8 bases and J by 5 bases, and 8 bases separated the two germline ends. The chain's CDR3 is CAISEGDTQYF. The CDR3, as DNA: TGTGCCATCTCGGAGGGAGATACGCAGTATTTT.

The V and J genes are TRBV6-5 and TRBJ2-7; TRBD2 matches at 10 bases. The V gene's germline CDR1 is MNHEY and CDR2 SVGAGI. There are 14 residues in the CDR3. The V gene end was trimmed by 5 bases and the J gene end by 2 bases; junction bases not matched to a gene: 3. The CDR3 spells CASSNGLAAYEQYF. CDR3 DNA sequence: TGTGCCAGCAGTAACGGACTAGCGGCCTACGAGCAGTACTTC.

This clone has only a few counts. Written as DNA, the CDR3 is TGTGCCTGGAGTGTACCGGGGGGGTGGCAAGAGACCCAGTACTTC. This sequence encodes CAWSVPGGWQETQYF. The V gene is TRBV30, the J gene TRBJ2-5; 8 bases agree with TRBD2. V was pared by 0 bases and J by 2 bases, with 5 bases of the junction left unmatched. The CDR3 consists of 15 residues. CDR1 is GTSNPN, CDR2 SVGIG, per germline (reference sequence). The entire variable domain, with the rest obtained from reference TRBV30 and TRBJ2-5, is as follows: SQTIHQWPATLVQPVGSPLSLECTVEGTSNPNLYWYRQAAGRGLQLLFYSVGIGQISSEVPQNLSASRPQDRQFILSSKKLLLSDSGFYLCAWSVPGGWQETQYFGPGTRLLVL.

This clone came up a few times. This chain joins TRBV4-3 and TRBJ1-1, with unresolved D. V lost 0 bases, J lost 4 bases, and 12 bases lay in between. This CDR3 has 15 residues. CDR1 is LGHNA, CDR2 YSLEER, per germline. The CDR3 sequence is CASSQDTPPATEAFF. DNA for the CDR3: TGCGCCAGCAGCCAAGATACTCCTCCGGCCACTGAAGCTTTCTTT.

V is TRBV6-1 and J is TRBJ2-3; 9 bases fit TRBD2. Germline CDR1 is MNHNS and CDR2 is SASEGT. Trimming took 2 bases from V and 4 from J; bases not matched to a gene: 10. This CDR3 region has 17 residues. CDR3 in amino acids: CASSETSSGVGADTQYF. CDR3 in DNA: TGTGCCAGCAGTGAAACTTCTAGCGGGGTCGGCGCAGATACGCAGTATTTT.

The chain recombines TRBV29-1 with TRBJ2-3, with D tentatively TRBD1 (6 bases). This CDR3 is built from 10 residues. Trimming took 6 bases from V and 5 from J, leaving 6 bases between them. Germline V lookup: CDR1 SQVTM, CDR2 ANQGSEA. In nucleotides, the CDR3 is TGCAGCGTGACAGGAGATACGCAGTATTTT. Its translation is CSVTGDTQYF.

The chain combines TRBV7-9 with TRBJ2-1; D gene unclear. The germline V gene encodes CDR1 SEHNR and CDR2 FQNEAQ (reference sequence). V was shortened by 7 bases and J by 0 bases, with 13 bases between the two germline ends. The CDR3 totals 15 residues. The CDR3 sequence: CASTRTLSSYNEQFF. The DNA of the CDR3 is TGTGCCAGCACCCGTACCTTGAGCTCCTACAATGAGCAGTTCTTC.

The table lists this clone with a few counts. J is TRBJ1-1 and V is TRBV7-9, with D possibly TRBD1 on 5 matching bases. This CDR3 has 13 amino acids. The V gene lost 1 base and the J gene lost 11 bases, with 14 bases spanning the gap. Germline V gene lookup returns CDR1 SEHNR and CDR2 FQNEAQ (reference sequence). This CDR3 reads CASSLDDPWGAFF. The CDR3 DNA sequence: TGTGCCAGCAGCTTAGACGATCCTTGGGGGGCTTTCTTT.

The V call is TRBV7-2, the J call TRBJ1-4; TRBD1 is a possible D gene (6 bases). Germline V gene sequence: CDR1 SGHTA, CDR2 FQGNSA. V lost 2 bases and J 5 bases, leaving 12 bases between the germline ends. This CDR3 comprises 15 residues. The CDR3 sequence is CASSLMQGRNEKLFF. The CDR3 DNA sequence: TGTGCCAGCAGCTTAATGCAGGGGAGAAATGAAAAACTGTTTTTT.

This clone occurred once. The chain uses TRBV6-5 and TRBJ1-6, with TRBD1 identical over 9 bases. J lost 5 bases, V lost 2 bases, and 4 bases had no gene match. This CDR3 has 16 amino acids. Germline CDR1 and CDR2: MNHEY and SVGAGI. The CDR3 sequence is CASSYPGQGHNSPLHF. CDR3 in DNA: TGTGCCAGCAGTTACCCGGGACAGGGTCATAATTCACCCCTCCACTTT.

This clone is a singleton in its sample. This rearrangement joins TRBV6-1 to TRBJ2-3; 8 bases fit TRBD1. Germline-derived CDR1 and CDR2 are MNHNS and SASEGT. This CDR3 is built from 14 residues. V shed 9 bases and J 3 bases; nucleotides not matched to a gene: 8. CDR3 loop: CASSSTGVTDTQYF. CDR3 bases: TGTGCCAGTTCATCGACAGGGGTGACAGATACGCAGTATTTT.

The V and J genes are TRBV5-1 and TRBJ2-5, with TRBD1 identical over 9 bases. From germline, CDR1 is SGHRS and CDR2 YFSETQ. With V trimmed by 4 bases and J by 3 bases, 4 bases remained unmatched. The CDR3 is 14 amino acids. CDR3 DNA: TGCGCCAGCAGCGGGGGACAGGGTAAAGAGACCCAGTACTTC. It translates to CASSGGQGKETQYF. The full variable domain, with the rest looked up from reference TRBV5-1 and TRBJ2-5, is KAGVTQTPRYLIKTRGQQVTLSCSPISGHRSVSWYQQTPGQGLQFLFEYFSETQRNKGNFPGRFSGRQFSNSRSEMNVSTLELGDSALYLCASSGGQGKETQYFGPGTRLLVL.